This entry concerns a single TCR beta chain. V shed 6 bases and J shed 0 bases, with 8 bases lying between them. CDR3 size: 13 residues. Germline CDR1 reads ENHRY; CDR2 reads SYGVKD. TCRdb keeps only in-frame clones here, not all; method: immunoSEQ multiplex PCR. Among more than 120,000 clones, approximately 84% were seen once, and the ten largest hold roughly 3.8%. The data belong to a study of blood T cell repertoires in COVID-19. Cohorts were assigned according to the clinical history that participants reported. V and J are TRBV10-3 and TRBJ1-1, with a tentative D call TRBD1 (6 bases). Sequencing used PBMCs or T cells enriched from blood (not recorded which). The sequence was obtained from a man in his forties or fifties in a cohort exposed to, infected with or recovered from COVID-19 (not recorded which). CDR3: CAIRGGMNTEAFF. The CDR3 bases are TGTGCCATCAGAGGGGGTATGAACACTGAAGCTTTCTTT.